This T cell receptor (beta chain) was retrieved from a study of regulatory T cells in long-lasting Graves disease. The germline gives CDR1 MNHEY, CDR2 SMNVEV (reference sequence). The trim removed 6 bases at V and 0 bases at J, leaving 2 bases unmatched. The CDR3 covers 14 residues. According to the study, TCR beta libraries were built with iRepertoire HTBI primers and CDR3-region Arm-PCR. TCRdb reprocessed the multiplex PCR reads with MiXCR, giving one entry per CDR3 protein. The sample consists of approximately 470,000 distinct CDR3 sequences, around 21% of them appearing once. The study, taken as a whole, reports: Preferential use of TRBV28, TRBJ1-2 and TRBJ2-5 was seen in persistent disease.

In this sample, this clonotype turned up many times. Its antigen is currently unknown. Time point: persistent/refractory GD, antithyroid drugs over 5 years with positive TRAb. Making the TCR library involved RNA that had been extracted from PBMCs. EDTA tubes were used for drawing around 8.8 milliliters of peripheral blood. The chain couples TRBV27 to TRBJ1-5; 7 nucleotides agree with TRBD1. The sample here was peripheral blood mononuclear cells (PBMCs), taken when the disease was refractory, from a patient treated with antithyroid drugs. The clonotype originates from a female donor with Graves disease. The CDR3 region is CASRGTVSNQPQHF. CDR3 nucleotide sequence: TGTGCCAGCAGGGGGACAGTTAGCAATCAGCCCCAGCATTTT.